This T cell receptor (beta chain) is from a study of T cells after yellow fever vaccination. The 5'RACE template-switching step produced TCR cDNA and added a universal primer site and UMIs. TCRdb recomputed calls from the 5' RACE reads with MiXCR, one row per CDR3 protein. The repertoire includes 300,000 or so distinct CDR3 sequences, 13% of them detected once, and roughly 0.5% sits in the top ten. Germline-derived CDR1 and CDR2 are DFQATT and SNEGSKA (reference sequence). This CDR3 spans 14 amino acids. V shed 6 bases and J 6 bases; nucleotides not matched to a gene: 7. The TCR comes from a man aged 30-40 years who received the YFV17D yellow fever vaccine. The chain couples TRBV20-1 to TRBJ2-2; 10 nucleotides match TRBD2. The sequencing here drew on CD4+ T cells sorted from PBMCs, taken 45 days after the yellow fever booster vaccination. The CDR3 here is CSAVLAGDAGELFF. The CDR3 coding sequence is TGCAGTGCAGTTCTAGCGGGAGATGCCGGGGAGCTGTTTTTT.